This T cell receptor beta chain was found in a study of cytomegalovirus exposure and HLA in healthy donors. Study-wide results and caveats: The study recorded over 150 TCR beta chains that were cytomegalovirus-associated.

Germline lookup yields CDR1 SGDLS and CDR2 YYNGEE. Trimming stripped 4 bases from V and 6 bases from J, with 14 bases between. The CDR3 loop spans 14 amino acids. PCR was performed using 60 Vbeta and 13 Jbeta primers. Method: immunoSEQ multiplex PCR; TCRdb's copy keeps in-frame clones and lacks some. The sample gives tens of thousands of clones, less than 80% of which show up once; 1.2% to 1.5% is in the top ten. In regard to this clone: Its specificity is not known.

The sequence was obtained from a male donor in good health and CMV-seronegative. The gene calls are TRBV9 and TRBJ2-1, with D possibly TRBD2 on 6 matching bases. Material for sequencing was PBMCs. CDR3 sequence: CASSQDYGGNEQFF. The CDR3 DNA is TGTGCCAGCAGCCAGGACTACGGGGGCAATGAGCAGTTCTTC.